The 16 T cell receptor beta chains given below trace back to one sample, sequenced in a study of T cell responses to AZD1222 COVID-19 vaccine. Profiling relied on immunoSEQ multiplex PCR, and the TCRdb table lists in-frame clones only, not all of them. Of about 150,000 clones listed, approximately 89% were seen once; the top ten hold 1.5% to 2%. The sequenced sample was peripheral blood, obtained 28 days after the second AZD1222 dose. The receptor set was obtained from an adult who received the AZD1222 COVID-19 vaccine.

This clone was detected once. At one end the junction does not follow the germline gene, possibly because of a read error. J is TRBJ1-4 and V is TRBV29-1; 7 bases map to TRBD1. Looked up from germline, CDR1 is SQVTM and CDR2 is ANQGSEA. The CDR3 spans 10 residues. In nucleotides, the CDR3 is TGCAGCGTTGTCTTAGGGACAGAGAGTTTT. Protein: CSVVLGTESF.

V and J are TRBV28 and TRBJ1-5; no reliable D call. V gave up 4 bases and J gave up 1 base, with 14 bases separating them. Germline V gene data show CDR1 as MDHEN and CDR2 as SYDVKM. The CDR3 is 16 amino acids. CDR3 DNA sequence: TGTGCCAGCAGTTCTATTGTGGGTAGAAGCAATCAGCCCCAGCATTTT. The encoded protein is CASSSIVGRSNQPQHF. Full variable domain (outside the CDR3, taken from reference TRBV28 and TRBJ1-5): DVKVTQSSRYLVKRTGEKVFLECVQDMDHENMFWYRQDPGLGLRLIYFSYDVKMKEKGDIPEGYSVSREKKERFSLILESASTNQTSMYLCASSSIVGRSNQPQHFGDGTRLSIL.

The V call is TRBV7-9, the J call TRBJ2-1; D is possibly TRBD2 (6 bases). Germline CDR1 is SEHNR and CDR2 is FQNEAQ (reference sequence). The CDR3 runs to 13 residues. The V and J ends lost 5 bases and 8 bases respectively, with 13 bases between them. The CDR3 reads CASSGRLVDEQFF. CDR3 DNA sequence: TGTGCCAGCAGCGGCAGACTAGTCGATGAGCAGTTCTTC. Based on the CDR3 plus reference TRBV7-9 and TRBJ2-1, the full variable domain is DTGVSQNPRHKITKRGQNVTFRCDPISEHNRLYWYRQTLGQGPEFLTYFQNEAQLEKSRLLSDRFSAERPKGSFSTLEIQRTEQGDSAMYLCASSGRLVDEQFFGPGTRLTVL.

The chain joins TRBV21-1 to TRBJ1-2. TRBV21-1 is a recognized pseudogene. The CDR3 loop spans 17 amino acids. For the CDR3, the DNA is TGTGCCAGCCCGAACCCCCGACCCGGGTCAACCAGACTTGGCTACACCTTC. It is translated as CASPNPRPGSTRLGYTF.

The chain has TRBV30 and TRBJ1-2; D uncertain. The CDR3 sequence is 14 residues long. Trimming took off 2 bases at V and 4 bases at J, with 14 bases between the two ends. Germline V lookup: CDR1 GTSNPN, CDR2 SVGIG (reference sequence). In DNA form, the CDR3 reads TGTGCCTGGAGTCGCAGGCGAGGATCCTATGGCTACACCTTC. As protein: CAWSRRRGSYGYTF.

The J gene is TRBJ2-2, the V gene TRBV6-5, with 9 nucleotides matching TRBD1. The CDR3 covers 16 residues. Germline V gene lookup returns CDR1 MNHEY and CDR2 SVGAGI. The V segment lost 4 bases and the J segment 5 bases; nucleotides outside the gene matches: 8. CDR3 coding DNA: TGTGCCAGCAGTTTCACGACAGGGGGAAAAACCGGGGAGCTGTTTTTT. Translating it yields CASSFTTGGKTGELFF.

The chain links TRBV18 to TRBJ1-4, with D perhaps matching TRBD1 (5 bases). Trimming took off 3 bases at V and 10 bases at J, with 15 bases between the two ends. CDR1 KGHSH and CDR2 LQKENI come from the germline V gene. This CDR3 is built from 14 residues. CDR3 amino acids: CASSPGTEGRKLFF. Written as DNA, the CDR3 is TGTGCCAGCTCACCGGGGACGGAGGGGAGAAAACTGTTTTTT.

The genes are TRBV27 and TRBJ2-1, with 7 bases that match TRBD1. J was trimmed by 7 bases and V by 7 bases; bases with no gene match: 13. The CDR3 is 15 residues long. Germline V CDR1 and CDR2: MNHEY, SMNVEV (reference sequence). The chain's CDR3 is CASISGGPRGNEQFF. CDR3 DNA: TGTGCCAGCATTTCTGGGGGCCCCAGGGGGAATGAGCAGTTCTTC.

The chain joins TRBV28 to TRBJ1-4; 8 nucleotides agree with TRBD1. This CDR3 comprises 17 residues. Germline V lookup: CDR1 MDHEN, CDR2 SYDVKM. The ends lost 2 bases at V and 4 bases at J; junction bases unmatched: 9. Here the CDR3 reads CASSLRPGGASNEKLFF. CDR3 sequence (DNA): TGTGCCAGCAGTTTACGGCCAGGGGGCGCGAGTAATGAAAAACTGTTTTTT. The complete variable domain, with remaining parts taken from reference TRBV28 and TRBJ1-4, reads DVKVTQSSRYLVKRTGEKVFLECVQDMDHENMFWYRQDPGLGLRLIYFSYDVKMKEKGDIPEGYSVSREKKERFSLILESASTNQTSMYLCASSLRPGGASNEKLFFGSGTQLSVL.

This clone appeared once. V gene TRBV30 combines with J gene TRBJ1-1, with 9 bases fitting TRBD1. The CDR3 spans 16 residues. Germline loops: CDR1 GTSNPN, CDR2 SVGIG (reference sequence). With V trimmed by 1 base and J by 1 base, 7 bases remained unmatched. Written as DNA, the CDR3 is TGTGCCTGGAGTGGGGGGACAGGGTTTTGGAACACTGAAGCTTTCTTT. Translation gives CAWSGGTGFWNTEAFF.

The chain links TRBV2 to TRBJ1-1, with 8 bases identical to TRBD1. With V trimmed by 8 bases and J by 3 bases, 20 bases remained unmatched. This CDR3 has 18 residues. Germline CDR1 SNHLY, CDR2 FYNNEI. The CDR3, as DNA: TGTGCCAGCTGTGGGGGTCGACAGGGGATGGGGGTAGACACTGAAGCTTTCTTT. This codes for CASCGGRQGMGVDTEAFF.

The chain combines TRBV4-1 with TRBJ1-2; the D is unclear. In germline, CDR1 is MGHRA, CDR2 YSYEKL. V was clipped by 3 bases and J by 6 bases, with 20 bases between them. This CDR3 spans 16 amino acids. CDR3 sequence reads: CASSQGRGAPDDGYTF. The CDR3 region has the DNA TGCGCCAGCAGCCAGGGCCGTGGCGCGCCGGACGATGGCTACACCTTC.

The chain combines TRBV10-3 with TRBJ2-1; 7 bases are a match to TRBD1. The CDR3 loop spans 15 amino acids. Trimming cost V 5 bases and J 0 bases; bases outside gene matches: 4. Per germline, CDR1 ENHRY and CDR2 SYGVKD. The CDR3 region has the DNA TGTGCCATCAGTCGAACAGGGGCCTCCTACAATGAGCAGTTCTTC. Translation: CAISRTGASYNEQFF.

V is TRBV7-2 and J is TRBJ2-7; TRBD2 is a possible D gene (5 bases). Looked up from germline, CDR1 is SGHTA and CDR2 is FQGNSA. There are 14 residues in the CDR3. V was shortened by 7 bases and J by 7 bases, with 20 bases between the two germline ends. CDR3 region: CASTLSGGPGEQYF. The CDR3 DNA is TGTGCCAGCACCTTGAGTGGCGGCCCGGGGGAGCAGTACTTC.

V and J are TRBV28 and TRBJ1-5; D uncertain. This CDR3 has 11 amino acids. Looked up from germline, CDR1 is MDHEN and CDR2 is SYDVKM. Trimming removed 5 bases at V and 5 bases at J, with 4 bases between. The CDR3 coding sequence is TGTGCCAGCAGTCGAGATCAGCCCCAGCATTTT. It is translated as CASSRDQPQHF.

The V and J genes are TRBV27 and TRBJ1-1; no clear D gene. CDR1 and CDR2 from the germline V gene are MNHEY and SMNVEV (reference sequence). The V and J ends lost 3 bases and 5 bases respectively, with 10 bases between them. This CDR3 has 13 residues. The CDR3 DNA follows: TGTGCCAGCAGTTTCCGAGTAAGGACTGAAGCTTTCTTT. Its protein product is CASSFRVRTEAFF.